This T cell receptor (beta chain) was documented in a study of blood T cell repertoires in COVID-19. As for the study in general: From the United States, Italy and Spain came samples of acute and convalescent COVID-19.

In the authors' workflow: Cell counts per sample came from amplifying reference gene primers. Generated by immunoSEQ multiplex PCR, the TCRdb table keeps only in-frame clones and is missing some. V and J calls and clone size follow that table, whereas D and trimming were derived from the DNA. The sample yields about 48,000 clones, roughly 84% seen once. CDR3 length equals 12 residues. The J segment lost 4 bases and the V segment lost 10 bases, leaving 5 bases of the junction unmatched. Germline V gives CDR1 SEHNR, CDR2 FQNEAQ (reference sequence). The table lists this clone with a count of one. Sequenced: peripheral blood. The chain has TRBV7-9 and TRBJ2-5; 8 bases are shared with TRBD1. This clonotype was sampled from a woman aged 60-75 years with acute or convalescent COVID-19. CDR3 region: CATSTGAETQYF. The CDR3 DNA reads TGTGCCACCTCGACAGGGGCAGAGACCCAGTACTTC.